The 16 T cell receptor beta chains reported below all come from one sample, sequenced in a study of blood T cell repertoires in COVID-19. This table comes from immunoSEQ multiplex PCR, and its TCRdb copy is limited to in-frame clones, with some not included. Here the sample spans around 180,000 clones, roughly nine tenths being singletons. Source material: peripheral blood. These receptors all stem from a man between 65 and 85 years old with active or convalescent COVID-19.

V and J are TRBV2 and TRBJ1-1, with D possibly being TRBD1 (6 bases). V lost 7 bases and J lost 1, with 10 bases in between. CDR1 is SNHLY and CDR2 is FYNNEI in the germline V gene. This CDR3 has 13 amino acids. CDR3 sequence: CASTGQPNTEAFF. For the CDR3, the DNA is TGTGCCAGCACAGGACAGCCGAACACTGAAGCTTTCTTT.

CDR3 DNA sequence: TGTGCCAGCTCACCGAATCGAGTGGAAGAGACCCAGTACTTC. Its protein product is CASSPNRVEETQYF. The J gene is TRBJ2-5, the V gene TRBV18; D gene ambiguous. Germline lookup yields CDR1 KGHSH and CDR2 LQKENI. The V gene lost 3 bases and the J gene lost 3 bases, with 11 bases spanning the gap. CDR3 length: 14 residues.

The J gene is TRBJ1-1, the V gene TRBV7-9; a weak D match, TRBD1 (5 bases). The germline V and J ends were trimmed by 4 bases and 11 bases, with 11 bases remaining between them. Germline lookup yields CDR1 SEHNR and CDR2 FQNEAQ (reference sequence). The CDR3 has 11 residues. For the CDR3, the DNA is TGTGCCAGCAGCTCAGGGTTACAGGCTTTCTTT. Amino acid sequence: CASSSGLQAFF.

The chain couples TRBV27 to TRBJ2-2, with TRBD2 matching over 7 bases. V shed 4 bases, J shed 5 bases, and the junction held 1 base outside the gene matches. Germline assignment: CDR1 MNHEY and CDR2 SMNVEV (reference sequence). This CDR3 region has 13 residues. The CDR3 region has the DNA TGTGCCAGCAGTTGGGGACTAACCGGGGAGCTGTTTTTT. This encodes CASSWGLTGELFF.

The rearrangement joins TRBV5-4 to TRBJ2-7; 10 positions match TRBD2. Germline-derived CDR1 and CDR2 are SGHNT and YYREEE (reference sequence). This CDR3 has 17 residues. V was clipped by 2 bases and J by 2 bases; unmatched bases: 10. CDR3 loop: CASSFGISGGTAYEQYF. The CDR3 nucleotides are TGTGCCAGCAGCTTCGGGATTAGCGGGGGGACCGCCTACGAGCAGTACTTC. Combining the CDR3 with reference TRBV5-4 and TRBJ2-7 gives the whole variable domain ETGVTQSPTHLIKTRGQQVTLRCSSQSGHNTVSWYQQALGQGPQFIFQYYREEENGRGNFPPRFSGLQFPNYSSELNVNALELDDSALYLCASSFGISGGTAYEQYFGPGTRLTVT.

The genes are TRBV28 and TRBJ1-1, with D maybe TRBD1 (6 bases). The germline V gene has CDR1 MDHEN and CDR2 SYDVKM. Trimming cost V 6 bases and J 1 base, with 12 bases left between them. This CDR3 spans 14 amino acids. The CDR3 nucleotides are TGTGCCAGCAGGAGACAGACAGGGAACACTGAAGCTTTCTTT. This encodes CASRRQTGNTEAFF. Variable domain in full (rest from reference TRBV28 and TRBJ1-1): DVKVTQSSRYLVKRTGEKVFLECVQDMDHENMFWYRQDPGLGLRLIYFSYDVKMKEKGDIPEGYSVSREKKERFSLILESASTNQTSMYLCASRRQTGNTEAFFGQGTRLTVV.

The CDR3 DNA sequence: TGTGCCAGCAGTGAAACGGGACAGGGGGGCGGCTACACCTTC. Protein product: CASSETGQGGGYTF. The chain recombines TRBV2 with TRBJ1-2, with TRBD1 matching over 11 bases. V lost 2 bases, J lost 8 bases, and 4 bases stayed unmatched. The CDR3 totals 14 residues. Germline-derived CDR1 and CDR2 are SNHLY and FYNNEI.

CDR3 DNA: TGTGCCTGGAGTGACAGGGCGGGTGAGCAGTTCTTC. Amino acid sequence: CAWSDRAGEQFF. The V gene is TRBV30, the J gene TRBJ2-1, with D possibly being TRBD1 (6 bases). The CDR3 consists of 12 residues. V dropped 1 base and J dropped 9 bases, with 10 bases sitting between them. Germline assignment: CDR1 GTSNPN and CDR2 SVGIG (reference sequence). The complete variable domain, with remaining parts taken from reference TRBV30 and TRBJ2-1, reads SQTIHQWPATLVQPVGSPLSLECTVEGTSNPNLYWYRQAAGRGLQLLFYSVGIGQISSEVPQNLSASRPQDRQFILSSKKLLLSDSGFYLCAWSDRAGEQFFGPGTRLTVL.

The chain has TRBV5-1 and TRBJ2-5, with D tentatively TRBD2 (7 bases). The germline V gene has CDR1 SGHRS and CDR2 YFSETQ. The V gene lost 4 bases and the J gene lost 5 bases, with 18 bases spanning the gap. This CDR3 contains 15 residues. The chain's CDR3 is CASSPQGGGAETQYF. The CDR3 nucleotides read TGCGCCAGCAGCCCCCAAGGAGGGGGGGCCGAGACCCAGTACTTC.

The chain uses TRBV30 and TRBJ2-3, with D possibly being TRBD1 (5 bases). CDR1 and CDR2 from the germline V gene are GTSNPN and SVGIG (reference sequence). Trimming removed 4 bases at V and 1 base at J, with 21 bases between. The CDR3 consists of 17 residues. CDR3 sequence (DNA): TGTGCCTGGAAACGAAAGGGGCTGGGCGAGGGCACAGATACGCAGTATTTT. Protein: CAWKRKGLGEGTDTQYF. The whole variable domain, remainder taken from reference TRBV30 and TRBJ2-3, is SQTIHQWPATLVQPVGSPLSLECTVEGTSNPNLYWYRQAAGRGLQLLFYSVGIGQISSEVPQNLSASRPQDRQFILSSKKLLLSDSGFYLCAWKRKGLGEGTDTQYFGPGTRLTVL.

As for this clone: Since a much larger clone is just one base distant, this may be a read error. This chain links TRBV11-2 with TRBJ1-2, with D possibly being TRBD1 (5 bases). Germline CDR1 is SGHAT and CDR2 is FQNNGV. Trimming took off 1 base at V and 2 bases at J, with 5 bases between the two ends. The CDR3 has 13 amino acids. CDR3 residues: CASSLAGNYGYTF. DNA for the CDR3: TGTGCCAGCAGCTTAGCAGGGAACTATGGCTACACCTTC.

CDR3 region: CASSQTIALSTDTQYF. DNA for the CDR3: TGTGCCAGCAGCCAGACCATAGCGCTTAGCACAGATACGCAGTATTTT. J is TRBJ2-3 and V is TRBV3-1 (or the pseudogene TRBV3-2), with D possibly TRBD2 on 5 matching bases. The CDR3 has 16 residues. The germline CDR1 and CDR2 sequences are LGHDT and YNNKEL (reference sequence). Trimming removed 3 bases at V and 0 bases at J, with 13 bases between.

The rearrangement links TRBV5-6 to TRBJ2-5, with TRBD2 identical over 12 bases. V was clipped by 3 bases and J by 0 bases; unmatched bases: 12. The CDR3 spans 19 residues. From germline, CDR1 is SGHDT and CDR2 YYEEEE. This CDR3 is CASSYRTSGTKLYQETQYF. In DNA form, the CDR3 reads TGTGCCAGCAGCTATCGGACTAGCGGGACTAAACTGTACCAAGAGACCCAGTACTTC.

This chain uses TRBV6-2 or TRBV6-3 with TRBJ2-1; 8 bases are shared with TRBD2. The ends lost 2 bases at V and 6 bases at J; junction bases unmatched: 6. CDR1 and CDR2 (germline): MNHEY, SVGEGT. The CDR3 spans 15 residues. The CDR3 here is CASSYLAGGFNEQFF. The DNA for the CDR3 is TGTGCCAGCAGTTACCTCGCGGGGGGCTTCAATGAGCAGTTCTTC.

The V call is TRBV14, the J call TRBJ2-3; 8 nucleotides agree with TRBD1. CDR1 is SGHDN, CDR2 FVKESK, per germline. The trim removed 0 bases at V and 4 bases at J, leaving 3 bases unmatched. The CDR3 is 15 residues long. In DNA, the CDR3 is TGTGCCAGCAGCCAAGACCAGACAGGGGCAGATACGCAGTATTTT. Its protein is CASSQDQTGADTQYF.

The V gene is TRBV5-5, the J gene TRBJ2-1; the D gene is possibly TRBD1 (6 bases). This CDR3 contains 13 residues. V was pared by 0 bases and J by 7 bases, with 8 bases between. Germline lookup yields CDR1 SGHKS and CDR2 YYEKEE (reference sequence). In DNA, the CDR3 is TGTGCCAGCAGCTTGGACAGGGCGAATGAGCAGTTCTTC. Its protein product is CASSLDRANEQFF.